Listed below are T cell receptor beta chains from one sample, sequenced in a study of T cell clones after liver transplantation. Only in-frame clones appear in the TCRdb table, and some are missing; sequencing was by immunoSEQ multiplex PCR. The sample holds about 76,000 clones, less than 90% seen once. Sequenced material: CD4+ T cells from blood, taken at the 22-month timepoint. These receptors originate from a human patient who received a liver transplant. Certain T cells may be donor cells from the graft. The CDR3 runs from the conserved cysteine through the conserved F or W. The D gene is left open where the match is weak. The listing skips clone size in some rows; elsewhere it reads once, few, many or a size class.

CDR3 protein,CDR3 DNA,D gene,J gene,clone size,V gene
CASSRRQGGYGYTF,TGTGCCAGCAGTCGCCGACAGGGGGGTTATGGCTACACCTTC,TRBD1,TRBJ1-2,-,TRBV6-5
CASSLGTSRSTDTQYF,TGTGCCAGCAGCTTAGGGACTAGCAGAAGCACAGATACGCAGTATTTT,TRBD2,TRBJ2-3,-,TRBV11-2
CASSVGTVIEQYF,TGTGCCAGCAGCGTCGGGACAGTAATAGAGCAGTACTTC,TRBD1,TRBJ2-7,once,TRBV5-5
CASSYGANEKLFF,TGTGCCAGCAGTTACGGAGCCAATGAAAAACTGTTTTTT,-,TRBJ1-4,-,TRBV6-6
CASSQGLSTDTQYF,TGCGCCAGCAGCCAAGGCCTGAGCACAGATACGCAGTATTTT,-,TRBJ2-3,many,TRBV4-3
CASSFGGNTGYTF,TGTGCCAGCAGCTTTGGAGGGAATACTGGCTACACCTTC,-,TRBJ1-2,once,TRBV5-6
CASSILFNQPQHF,TGTGCCAGTAGTATTCTGTTTAATCAGCCCCAGCATTTT,-,TRBJ1-5,few,TRBV19
CASSPVARAVTYTF,TGTGCCAGCAGCCCAGTGGCTCGAGCCGTTACCTACACCTTC,-,TRBJ1-2,-,TRBV11-2
CASSLGGQLTGELFF,TGTGCCAGCAGCTTAGGGGGGCAACTGACCGGGGAGCTGTTTTTT,-,TRBJ2-2,-,TRBV11-3
CASSEGDRFSYEQYF,TGCGCCAGCAGTGAGGGGGACCGTTTCTCCTACGAGCAGTACTTC,-,TRBJ2-7,-,TRBV10-2
CASSYSGTEYF,TGTGCCAGCAGTTACTCGGGGACAGAGTATTTT,TRBD1,TRBJ1-4,-,TRBV6-6
CASSFRTAPETQYF,TGTGCCAGCAGCTTTCGGACGGCGCCGGAGACCCAGTACTTC,-,TRBJ2-5,-,TRBV7-6
CASSPLRTGAGNTIYF,TGTGCCAGCAGTCCCTTGCGCACAGGGGCTGGAAACACCATATATTTT,TRBD1,TRBJ1-3,-,TRBV28
CASSPARDRTYGYTF,TGTGCCAGCTCACCGGCCAGGGACAGAACCTATGGCTACACCTTC,TRBD1,TRBJ1-2,few,TRBV18
CASSPGLGEEQYF,TGTGCCAGCTCACCAGGGCTGGGGGAAGAGCAGTACTTC,-,TRBJ2-7,once,TRBV18
CASSLLFSEETQYF,TGCGCCAGCAGCTTGTTGTTCAGCGAAGAGACCCAGTACTTC,-,TRBJ2-5,-,TRBV5-1
CASSFSRGTSGELFF,TGTGCCAGCAGCTTTAGTCGGGGGACTTCCGGGGAGCTGTTTTTT,-,TRBJ2-2,-,TRBV7-2
CASSLDLAEGTNTIYF,TGCGCCAGCAGCTTGGACTTGGCCGAGGGCACAAACACCATATATTTT,-,TRBJ1-3,-,TRBV5-1
CASSLGTGVETQYF,TGCGCCAGCAGCCTTGGGACAGGGGTAGAGACCCAGTACTTC,TRBD1,TRBJ2-5,-,TRBV4-3
CASSFIGSYEQYF,TGTGCCAGCAGTTTCATAGGCTCCTACGAGCAGTACTTC,-,TRBJ2-7,-,TRBV27
CASSFSGTGPYEQYF,TGCGCCAGCAGCTTCTCCGGGACAGGGCCCTACGAGCAGTACTTC,TRBD1,TRBJ2-7,-,TRBV5-1
CASGSWRRTSGIGEQFF,TGTGCCAGCGGGAGTTGGCGCCGGACTAGCGGGATAGGTGAGCAGTTCTTC,TRBD2,TRBJ2-1,-,TRBV5-4
CASSLNNEQFF,TGTGCCAGCAGCCTCAACAATGAGCAGTTCTTC,-,TRBJ2-1,-,TRBV7-9
CASSPDANPMGEQYF,TGTGCCAGCAGTCCCGATGCCAACCCGATGGGCGAGCAGTACTTC,-,TRBJ2-7,-,TRBV7-9